The clone carrying this TCR beta chain turned up a few times. TCRbeta library construction was performed incorporating unique molecular identifiers. TCRdb re-derived calls from the PCR reads in MiXCR, one entry per CDR3 protein. The data show 500,000 to 600,000 distinct CDR3 sequences, around a third seen once. These data belong to a study of T-cell reconstitution after alpha-beta-depleted transplantation in children. CDR3 size: 16 residues. Trimming removed 1 base from V and 6 bases from J, with 21 bases in between. Germline CDR1 is DFQATT and CDR2 is SNEGSKA (reference sequence). The rearrangement uses TRBV20-1 and TRBJ1-1; D unclear. Here the sequenced sample was PBMCs from the stem cell graft donor, taken from the stem cell graft. The clonotype originates from a human donor who donated a stem cell graft to a child with aplastic anemia. The DNA for the CDR3 is TGCAGTGCTAGAGCACAGAGTCAGGTGGTGGTCGCTGAAGCTTTCTTT. The encoded protein is CSARAQSQVVVAEAFF.